This T cell receptor (beta chain) appears in the sequencing data of a study of a mutant IDH1 vaccine in newly diagnosed glioma. Study as a whole: Onset of vaccination occurred 4-6 weeks following radiotherapy alone, or with temozolomide cycles. Patients were pretreated with radiotherapy, temozolomide, or both, mostly both. Week 35 was safety follow-up visit V12; week 47 was end-of-study visit V13.

Time point defined: week 35, safety follow-up. Each vaccine dose was 300 ug of mutant IDH1 20-mer peptide, with topical imiquimod. In germline, CDR1 is PRHDT, CDR2 FYEKMQ (reference sequence). The CDR3 runs to 15 residues. Trimming cost V 4 bases and J 3 bases; bases outside gene matches: 5. This clone was found a few times. Its antigen is not identified. Using immunoSEQ multiplex PCR, the repertoire was profiled, and TCRdb retains in-frame clones only, with some absent. The table records about 72,000 clones, less than 90% of them present only once. The V call is TRBV13, the J call TRBJ1-1, with 10 bases aligning to TRBD1. The starting material was PBMCs, obtained from a glioma patient whose treatment included an IDH1 peptide vaccine. This clonotype was obtained from a man aged 18 to 35 with glioma. The CDR3 loop is CASSSGQGWDTEAFF. CDR3 bases: TGTGCCAGCAGCTCGGGACAGGGGTGGGACACTGAAGCTTTCTTT.